These T cell receptor beta chains were read from a single sample in a study of cytomegalovirus exposure and HLA in healthy donors. The assay was immunoSEQ multiplex PCR, and TCRdb's table has in-frame clones only and misses some. This repertoire includes approximately 150,000 clones. Material: PBMCs. These receptors came from a male donor in good health and CMV-seronegative. Both conserved end residues are part of each CDR3. The D gene is left open where the match is weak.

>NA|TRBJ1-5|TRBV19
CASSIVPGGNQPQHF
>TRBD1|TRBJ2-1|TRBV7-6
CASSLKGQDYNEQFF
>TRBD1|TRBJ2-5|TRBV9
CASSGSTGGETQYF
>TRBD2|TRBJ2-1|TRBV7-9
CASSLGAGVWGNEQFF
>TRBD1|TRBJ2-2|TRBV11-2
CASSVTGGTDTGELFF
>NA|TRBJ2-7|TRBV7-9
CASSPLASVYEQYF
>TRBD1|TRBJ1-4|TRBV6-1
CASSEAQYRTGSTGISEKLFF
>TRBD1|TRBJ2-7|TRBV11-2
CASSLTGGSTPNEQYF
>TRBD2|TRBJ2-3|TRBV11-3
CASSLSGAGGDTQYF
>TRBD1|TRBJ2-2|TRBV19
CASRGRGQGWTGELFF
>TRBD1|TRBJ2-7|TRBV9
CASSLTGTGPYEQYF
>TRBD1|TRBJ2-6|TRBV27
CASSIFPGTGAAGANVLTF
>TRBD1|TRBJ1-2|TRBV5-1
CASSLTGDDGYTF
>NA|TRBJ2-7|TRBV7-6
CASSRGGGVYEQYF
>NA|TRBJ2-7|TRBV5-1
CASSPETLRNEQYF
>NA|TRBJ2-7|TRBV29-1
CSVESTGYGEQYF
>TRBD1|TRBJ1-2|TRBV11-2
CATPGQGIYGYTF
>TRBD1|TRBJ1-4|TRBV5-4
CASSLWAGTATNEKLFF
>TRBD1|TRBJ2-1|TRBV9
CASSDGTGTYNEQFF
>NA|TRBJ2-3|TRBV7-3
CASSRTGGPTDTQYF
>TRBD1|TRBJ1-2|TRBV25-1
CASSVEARTGYGYTF
>TRBD2|TRBJ2-7|TRBV30
CAWSVIAGDQYQYEQYF
>NA|TRBJ2-2|TRBV7-9
CASSQGGTNTGELFF
>NA|TRBJ1-2|TRBV6-5
CASSSAGGHYGYTF
>TRBD1|TRBJ1-3|TRBV25-1
CASSEFKGQGLSGNTIYF
>NA|TRBJ2-7|TRBV30
CAWSPQGYEQYF
>NA|TRBJ1-4|TRBV6-5
CASSRTENNEKLFF
>TRBD1|TRBJ2-3|TRBV10-3
CAISESGQGGDTQYF
>TRBD1|TRBJ1-6|TRBV4-3
CASSQVGQNGSPLHF
>NA|TRBJ1-3|TRBV6-5
CASSYLASGSGNTIYF
>NA|TRBJ2-5|TRBV6-5
CASSYSGGGTKRTQYF
>NA|TRBJ2-2|TRBV5-1
CASSFAVGNTGELFF
>NA|TRBJ1-2|TRBV27
CASSPGGDDYTF
>TRBD1|TRBJ1-6|TRBV19
CASTLQGTQPPLHF
>NA|TRBJ2-3|TRBV18
CASSPPLADTQYF